This T cell receptor (beta chain) is drawn from a study of T cells in Graves' hyperthyroidism and ophthalmopathy. Overall study results and limits: Blood samples included most of the expanded thyroid clonotypes exceeding 0.001. By a 13 V-J model, ophthalmopathy was set apart from stable hyperthyroidism.

Patients were aged 18 to 65, had disease duration under 2 months, and had newly diagnosed hyperthyroidism. Worth noting for this clonotype: Its antigen remains unknown.

CDR1 and CDR2 (germline): MGHRA, YSYEKL. Trimming stripped 4 bases from V and 4 bases from J, with 14 bases between. This CDR3 spans 16 amino acids. Researchers took RNA transcripts and amplified the TCR beta CDR3 regions from them. HTBI primers drove first-round RT-PCR of the TCR CDR3. TCRdb recomputed calls from the multiplex PCR reads with MiXCR, one row per CDR3 protein. Seen here are hundreds of thousands of distinct CDR3 sequences, 38% observed once, and the top ten hold 8% to 9%. The sequenced sample was blood. The TCR comes from a young man with Graves' hyperthyroidism. The chain is built from TRBV4-1 and TRBJ2-6; D may be TRBD1 (6 bases). CDR3 residues: CASSLSTGNGANVLTF. The CDR3 nucleotides read TGCGCCAGCAGCCTTTCTACAGGGAACGGGGCCAACGTCCTGACTTTC.